The following is a T cell receptor (beta chain) sequence with its context. The sample comes from a study of shared clonotypes between healthy human individuals. Donors comprised only Caucasian adults living in Nashville, Tennessee. CDR3 size: 19 residues. Genomic DNA of each subset was evenly split across several immunoSEQ plates. TCRdb's table, derived via immunoSEQ multiplex PCR, lists solely in-frame clones and lacks some. The sample consists of 650,000 to 750,000 clones, about two thirds of them appearing once. The sequence came from a woman aged 30 to 39 in good health. The sequencing input was memory CD4+ T cells sorted from blood. Sample subset: CD45RA-negative fraction. The gene calls are TRBV12-2 and TRBJ2-2; the D segment call TRBD2 is taken from the table without a DNA check. TRBV12-2 is a pseudogene. The CDR3 protein is CASRLAGLAGGQNTGELFF. DNA of the CDR3: TGTGCAAGTCGCTTAGCAGGACTAGCGGGAGGGCAGAACACCGGGGAGCTGTTTTTT.